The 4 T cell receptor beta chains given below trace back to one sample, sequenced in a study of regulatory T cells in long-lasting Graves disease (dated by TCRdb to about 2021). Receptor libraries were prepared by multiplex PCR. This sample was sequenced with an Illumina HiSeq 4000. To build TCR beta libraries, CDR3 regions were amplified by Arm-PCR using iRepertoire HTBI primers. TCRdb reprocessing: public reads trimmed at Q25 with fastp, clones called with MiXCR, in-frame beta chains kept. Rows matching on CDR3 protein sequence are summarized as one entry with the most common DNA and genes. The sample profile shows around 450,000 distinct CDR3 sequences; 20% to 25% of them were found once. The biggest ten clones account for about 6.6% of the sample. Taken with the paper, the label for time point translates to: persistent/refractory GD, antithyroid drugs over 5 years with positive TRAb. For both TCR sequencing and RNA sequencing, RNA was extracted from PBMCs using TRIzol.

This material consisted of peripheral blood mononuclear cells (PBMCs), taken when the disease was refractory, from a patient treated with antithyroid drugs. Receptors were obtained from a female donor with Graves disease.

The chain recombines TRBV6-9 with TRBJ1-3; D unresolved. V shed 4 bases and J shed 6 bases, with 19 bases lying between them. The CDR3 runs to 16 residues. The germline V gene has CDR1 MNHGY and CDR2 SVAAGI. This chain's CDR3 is CASSCSWHGVANTIYF. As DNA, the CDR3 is TGTGCCAGCAGTTGCTCTTGGCACGGGGTGGCAAACACCATATATTTT.

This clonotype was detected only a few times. The chain's CDR3 is CASKQGAENSPLHF. The CDR3, as DNA: TGCGCCAGCAAACAGGGGGCGGAAAATTCACCCCTCCACTTT. The chain employs TRBV5-1 and TRBJ1-6; TRBD1 aligns across 9 bases. There are 14 residues in the CDR3. V trimming: 6 bases; J trimming: 7 bases; junction bases outside the gene matches: 5. Germline lookup yields CDR1 SGHRS and CDR2 YFSETQ.

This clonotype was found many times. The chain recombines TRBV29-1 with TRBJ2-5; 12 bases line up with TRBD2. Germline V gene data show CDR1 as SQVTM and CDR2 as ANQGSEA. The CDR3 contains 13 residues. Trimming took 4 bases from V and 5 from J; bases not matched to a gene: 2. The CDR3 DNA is TGCAGCGTTGGACTAGCGGGAGTGGAGACCCAGTACTTC. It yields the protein CSVGLAGVETQYF.

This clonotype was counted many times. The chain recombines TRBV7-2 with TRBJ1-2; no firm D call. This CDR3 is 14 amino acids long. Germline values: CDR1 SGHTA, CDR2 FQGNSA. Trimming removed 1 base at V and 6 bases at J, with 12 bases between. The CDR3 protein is CASSLGRFAHGYTF. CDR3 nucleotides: TGTGCCAGCAGCTTAGGACGCTTCGCTCATGGCTACACCTTC.